This T cell receptor (beta chain) appears in the sequencing data of a study of T cells in localized non-small cell lung cancer. Points from the study as a whole: Sequencing was limited to one tumor region, leaving the possibility of heterogeneity open. Adjacent lung exhibited a median of approximately 59 among the 100 most abundant tumor clones.

Profiled with immunoSEQ multiplex PCR; TCRdb holds only in-frame clones, not every one. The table records 100,000 or so clones, approximately 91% of them present only once. The CDR3 has 15 residues. The V end lost 0 bases, the J end lost 4 bases, and 12 bases lay between the germline ends. Germline V gives CDR1 LNHNV, CDR2 YYDKDF (reference sequence). Concerning this clone itself: Its specificity is unknown.

The input for sequencing was PBMCs, taken before any cancer treatment. This clonotype originated in a woman aged 35-75 years with stage II squamous cell lung carcinoma. The chain couples TRBV15 to TRBJ1-1, with unresolved D. Written as DNA, the CDR3 is TGTGCCACCAGCAGAGATGGGCCGTTGCTCACTGAAGCTTTCTTT. Translating it yields CATSRDGPLLTEAFF.